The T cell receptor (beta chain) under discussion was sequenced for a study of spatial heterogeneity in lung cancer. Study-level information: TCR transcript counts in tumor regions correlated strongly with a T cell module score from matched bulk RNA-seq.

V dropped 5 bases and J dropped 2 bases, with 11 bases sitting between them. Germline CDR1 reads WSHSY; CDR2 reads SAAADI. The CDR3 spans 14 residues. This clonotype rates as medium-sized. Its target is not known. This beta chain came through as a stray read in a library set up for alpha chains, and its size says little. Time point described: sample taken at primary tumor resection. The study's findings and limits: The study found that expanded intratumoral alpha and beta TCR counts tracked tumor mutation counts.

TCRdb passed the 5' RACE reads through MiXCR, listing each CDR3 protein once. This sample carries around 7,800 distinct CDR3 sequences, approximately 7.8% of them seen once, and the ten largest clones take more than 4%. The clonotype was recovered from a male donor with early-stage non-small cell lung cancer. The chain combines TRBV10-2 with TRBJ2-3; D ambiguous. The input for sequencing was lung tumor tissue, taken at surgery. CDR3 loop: CASSTQKLTDTQYF. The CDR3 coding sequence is TGCGCCAGCAGTACCCAGAAGCTCACAGATACGCAGTATTTT.